The rows below give T cell receptor beta chains drawn from one sample of a study of blood T cell repertoires in COVID-19. The protocol was immunoSEQ multiplex PCR, while the TCRdb copy is restricted to in-frame clones and leaves out a portion. The repertoire includes about 73,000 clones, about four fifths of them detected once, and around 20% sits in the top ten. Sequencing was carried out using peripheral blood. The origin of the receptors is a woman in her seventies with acute or convalescent COVID-19. Both conserved end residues are part of each CDR3. The order of the fields is J gene, D gene, clone size, V gene, CDR3 protein, CDR3 DNA. D genes are given only for firm matches. Size is omitted from some rows. Given values are once, few, many or a class for expanded clones.

TRBJ1-6 . . TRBV28 CASIKAALPNSPLHF TGTGCCAGCATCAAAGCGGCCCTCCCGAATTCACCCCTCCACTTT
TRBJ2-3 TRBD2 . TRBV2 CASSESGRISTDTQYF TGTGCCAGCAGTGAAAGCGGGAGGATTAGCACAGATACGCAGTATTTT
TRBJ2-7 . . TRBV11-2 CASSLAQGVAYEQYF TGTGCCAGCAGCTTAGCCCAGGGTGTTGCCTACGAGCAGTACTTC
TRBJ2-2 TRBD1 once TRBV28 CASAGQGRNTGELFF TGTGCCAGCGCCGGACAGGGACGGAACACCGGGGAGCTGTTTTTT
TRBJ1-2 . . TRBV7-9 CASRPAGGFYGYTF TGTGCCAGCAGACCCGCGGGGGGGTTCTATGGCTACACCTTC
TRBJ1-2 TRBD1 . TRBV5-6 CASSGDRAGYGYTF TGTGCCAGCAGCGGGGACAGGGCCGGTTATGGCTACACCTTC
TRBJ2-3 TRBD2 . TRBV6-4 CASSAGTSGTDTQYF TGTGCCAGCAGTGCCGGGACTAGCGGGACAGATACGCAGTATTTT
TRBJ2-7 . . TRBV6-2/TRBV6-3 CASSYSKGAGEQYF TGTGCCAGCAGTTACTCGAAGGGGGCGGGAGAGCAGTACTTC
TRBJ1-3 . . TRBV11-2 CASSLTRETIYF TGTGCCAGCAGCTTAACGAGGGAGACCATATATTTT
TRBJ1-2 . . TRBV30 CASSRGYGYTF TGTGCCTCGAGTAGAGGGTACGGCTACACCTTC
TRBJ2-7 TRBD1 . TRBV11-2 CASSPSRQGADEQYF TGTGCCAGCAGCCCTAGCCGACAGGGGGCGGATGAGCAGTACTTC
TRBJ2-5 TRBD2 . TRBV19 CASKGLLAGEEETQYF TGTGCCAGTAAGGGCCTGCTAGCGGGAGAGGAGGAGACCCAGTACTTC
TRBJ1-4 . . TRBV19 CASRDRGEKLFF TGTGCCAGTAGGGACCGAGGGGAAAAACTGTTTTTT
TRBJ2-1 TRBD1 . TRBV6-5 CASSSRTGNEQFF TGTGCCAGCAGTTCCCGGACAGGCAATGAGCAGTTCTTC
TRBJ1-6 TRBD1 . TRBV7-9 CASRQGQGDSPLHF TGTGCCAGCAGACAGGGACAGGGGGATTCACCCCTCCACTTT
TRBJ2-6 . . TRBV5-1 CASSSDISGANVLTF TGCGCCAGCAGCTCGGACATCTCTGGGGCCAACGTCCTGACTTTC
TRBJ1-1 TRBD1 . TRBV18 CASSLGQGRNTEAFF TGTGCCAGCTCACTGGGACAGGGCCGGAACACTGAAGCTTTCTTT
TRBJ2-7 TRBD2 . TRBV5-4 CASSPWTSGRPEQYF TGTGCCAGCAGCCCCTGGACTAGCGGAAGACCTGAGCAGTACTTC
TRBJ1-1 . few TRBV4-2 CASRGRRDTNTEAFF TGTGCCAGCAGGGGTAGAAGGGACACGAACACTGAAGCTTTCTTT
TRBJ1-3 . . TRBV28 CASSLVVHSSGNTIYF TGTGCCAGCAGTTTAGTGGTACACAGCTCTGGAAACACCATATATTTT
TRBJ2-7 . . TRBV28 CASSALGLAFSYEQYF TGTGCCAGCAGTGCCCTCGGTCTAGCGTTCTCCTACGAGCAGTACTTC
TRBJ2-1 TRBD1 . TRBV27 CASRQGIYNEQFF TGTGCCAGCAGACAGGGGATCTACAATGAGCAGTTCTTC
TRBJ1-5 TRBD1 . TRBV6-5 CASRLDRGWNQPQHF TGTGCCAGCAGACTAGACAGGGGGTGGAATCAGCCCCAGCATTTT
TRBJ1-2 . . TRBV19 CASSASGVLGYTF TGTGCCAGTAGTGCGTCGGGGGTGCTAGGCTACACCTTC
TRBJ1-2 TRBD1 . TRBV19 CASSTGTGVSGGYTF TGTGCCAGTAGTACCGGGACAGGGGTCTCGGGTGGCTACACCTTC
TRBJ2-5 . . TRBV12-3/TRBV12-4 CASSFLTVETQYF TGTGCCAGCAGTTTTCTAACAGTCGAGACCCAGTACTTC
TRBJ1-1 . . TRBV29-1 CSVEWQGGTEAFF TGCAGCGTTGAGTGGCAGGGAGGCACTGAAGCTTTCTTT
TRBJ2-3 TRBD1 . TRBV28 CASSFRQGGADTQYF TGTGCCAGCAGTTTCCGACAGGGCGGCGCAGATACGCAGTATTTT
TRBJ2-3 TRBD2 . TRBV4-2 CASSALSGSRTDTQYF TGTGCCAGCAGCGCACTCAGCGGGAGTAGGACAGATACGCAGTATTTT
TRBJ2-3 TRBD1 . TRBV18 CASSPPATGAADTQYF TGTGCCAGCTCACCACCCGCGACAGGGGCCGCAGATACGCAGTATTTT
TRBJ2-3 TRBD1 . TRBV19 CASGRGDRGGTDTQYF TGTGCTTCTGGACGGGGCGACAGGGGAGGCACAGATACGCAGTATTTT
TRBJ1-5 . . TRBV19 CASTGRRGNQPQHF TGTGCCAGCACGGGCAGGCGGGGGAATCAGCCCCAGCATTTT
TRBJ2-1 . . TRBV5-5 CASSFPRTYNEQFF TGTGCCAGCAGCTTCCCCCGTACCTACAATGAGCAGTTCTTC
TRBJ2-7 . once TRBV28 CASSSPAGSSSYEQYF TGTGCCAGCAGTTCCCCCGCCGGGAGTAGCTCCTACGAGCAGTACTTC
TRBJ1-4 . few TRBV28 CATQAGVGEKLFF TGTGCCACCCAGGCAGGGGTTGGTGAAAAACTGTTTTTT
TRBJ2-1 TRBD1 . TRBV7-6 CASSSDRGTSEQFF TGTGCCAGCAGCTCCGACAGGGGGACAAGTGAGCAGTTCTTC
TRBJ2-7 TRBD1 . TRBV2 CAVGQGENEQYF TGTGCCGTAGGACAGGGGGAGAACGAGCAGTACTTC
TRBJ2-1 . . TRBV20-1 CSARDMATQFF TGCAGTGCTAGAGATATGGCAACCCAGTTCTTC
TRBJ1-2 TRBD1 few TRBV5-4 CASSRDPGTGYGYTF TGTGCCAGCAGCCGGGACCCCGGGACAGGTTATGGCTACACCTTC
TRBJ1-2 TRBD1 . TRBV7-9 CASSLDRGRGYTF TGTGCCAGCAGCCTCGACAGGGGGAGAGGCTACACCTTC
TRBJ1-6 TRBD1 once TRBV19 CASSIEGQGSYNSPLHF TGTGCCAGTAGTATAGAGGGACAGGGGAGTTATAATTCACCCCTCCACTTT
TRBJ2-3 . . TRBV5-5 CASSLAGGAGTDTQYF TGTGCCAGCAGCTTGGCCGGTGGGGCCGGCACAGATACGCAGTATTTT
TRBJ2-5 TRBD2 . TRBV30 CAWATIAGETQYF TGTGCCTGGGCAACCATAGCGGGAGAGACCCAGTACTTC
TRBJ1-1 . . TRBV5-4 CASSLGRTSNTEAFF TGTGCCAGCAGCTTGGGACGGACTTCGAACACTGAAGCTTTCTTT
TRBJ2-1 TRBD2 . TRBV10-3 CATGGVVREQFF TGTGCCACGGGAGGGGTGGTGCGCGAGCAGTTCTTC
TRBJ2-7 TRBD1 few TRBV3-1/TRBV3-2 CASSRTGSYEQYF TGTGCCAGCAGCCGGACAGGCTCCTACGAGCAGTACTTC
TRBJ1-4 . . TRBV6-5 CASSSSGVREKLFF TGTGCCAGCAGTTCCTCAGGGGTGCGAGAAAAACTGTTTTTT
TRBJ2-5 TRBD2 few TRBV30 CAWGSGVRETQYF TGTGCCTGGGGTAGCGGGGTTCGTGAGACCCAGTACTTC
TRBJ2-5 TRBD2 . TRBV19 CASRLAGETQYF TGTGCCAGTCGACTAGCGGGAGAGACCCAGTACTTC
TRBJ1-1 . . TRBV6-5 CASSSPGGGAEAFF TGTGCCAGCAGTTCCCCTGGGGGGGGCGCTGAAGCTTTCTTT
TRBJ2-7 . . TRBV6-5 CASSSSPYEQYF TGTGCCAGCAGTTCGAGTCCCTACGAGCAGTACTTC
TRBJ2-7 TRBD2 . TRBV19 CASSSGGFSYEQYF TGTGCCAGTAGTTCGGGAGGTTTCTCCTACGAGCAGTACTTC
TRBJ2-1 TRBD2 . TRBV11-3 CASRSGTSGGNEQFF TGTGCCAGCAGGTCCGGGACTAGCGGAGGCAATGAGCAGTTCTTC
TRBJ2-6 TRBD2 . TRBV30 CAWSPSVETSGIGANVLTF TGTGCCTGGAGTCCCTCGGTGGAGACTAGCGGGATTGGGGCCAACGTCCTGACTTTC
TRBJ1-2 . . TRBV27 CASSLSFSYGYTF TGTGCCAGCAGTTTATCATTCAGTTATGGCTACACCTTC
TRBJ1-1 TRBD1 . TRBV19 CASSIRPRQGLGLRTEAFF TGTGCCAGTAGTATAAGACCCCGACAGGGACTCGGGTTGCGCACTGAAGCTTTCTTT
TRBJ2-1 TRBD2 once TRBV5-1 CASSQGGSSYNEQFF TGCGCCAGCAGCCAGGGCGGGAGCTCCTACAATGAGCAGTTCTTC